This TCR beta chain was recovered during a study of PD-1 blockade in classical Hodgkin lymphoma. General study findings and limits: A reduction in baseline TCR diversity was reportedly seen in newly diagnosed patients relative to healthy donors.

Assay: immunoSEQ multiplex PCR; the TCRdb copy retains only in-frame clones and omits some. This table holds 66,000 or so clones, 71% found once. After autologous stem cell transplantation all patients relapsed, and prior brentuximab vedotin exposure differed between cohorts. With respect to this clone: The antigen is undetermined.

CDR1 is SGHKS and CDR2 is YYEKEE in the germline V gene (reference sequence). V dropped 0 bases and J dropped 2; count of bases not matched to a gene: 4. The CDR3 sequence is 16 residues long. The chain couples TRBV5-5 to TRBJ2-7, with TRBD2 identical over 11 bases. Sequenced here: peripheral blood mononuclear cells (PBMCs), sampled before the second cycle of nivolumab. This receptor was obtained from a human donor with classical Hodgkin lymphoma. This CDR3 reads CASSLATSGSAYEQYF. As DNA, the CDR3 is TGTGCCAGCAGCTTGGCAACTAGCGGGAGCGCCTACGAGCAGTACTTC.